This T cell receptor (beta chain) was retrieved from a study of T cell responses to AZD1222 COVID-19 vaccine. The CDR3 has 12 residues. Germline assignment: CDR1 MDHEN and CDR2 SYDVKM. Deletions cut 4 bases from V and 5 bases from J, with 8 bases between. On this clone itself: Its antigen is as yet unknown.

Study-wide results and caveats: Clonal diversity may have been underestimated in mostly white British donors. Rises in breadth and depth of Spike-specific TCRs came after two AZD1222 doses. Baseline serostatus was positive in only a handful of AZD1222 recipients.

Libraries were prepared by immunoSEQ multiplex PCR; TCRdb keeps only in-frame clonotypes and omits some of them. The profile shows approximately 130,000 clones, 90% to 95% of them singletons. This clonotype originated in an adult in good health. Sequenced here: peripheral blood, sampled on day 0 of AZD1222 vaccination. This chain uses TRBV28 with TRBJ1-2; D might be TRBD1 (6 bases). The CDR3 nucleotides read TGTGCCAGCAGTTCGGACAGATATGGCTACACCTTC. This sequence encodes CASSSDRYGYTF.